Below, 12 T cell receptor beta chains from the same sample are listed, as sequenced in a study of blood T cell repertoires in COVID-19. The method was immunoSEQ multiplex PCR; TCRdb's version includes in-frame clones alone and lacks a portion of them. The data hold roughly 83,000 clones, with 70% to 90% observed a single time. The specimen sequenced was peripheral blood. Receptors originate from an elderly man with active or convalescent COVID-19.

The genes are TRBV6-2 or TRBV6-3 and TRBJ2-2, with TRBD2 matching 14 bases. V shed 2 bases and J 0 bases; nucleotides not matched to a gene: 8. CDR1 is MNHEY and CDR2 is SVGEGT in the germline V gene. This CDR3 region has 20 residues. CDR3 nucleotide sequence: TGTGCCAGCAGTTACCCACCGGGACTAGCGGGAGCCGCGAACACCGGGGAGCTGTTTTTT. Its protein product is CASSYPPGLAGAANTGELFF.

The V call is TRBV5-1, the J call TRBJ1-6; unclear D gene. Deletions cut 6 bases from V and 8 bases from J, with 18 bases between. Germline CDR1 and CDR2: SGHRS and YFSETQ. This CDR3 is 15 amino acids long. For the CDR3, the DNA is TGCGCCAGCAAAACCGTCCTTCTCGCGGATTCACCCCTCCACTTT. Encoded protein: CASKTVLLADSPLHF.

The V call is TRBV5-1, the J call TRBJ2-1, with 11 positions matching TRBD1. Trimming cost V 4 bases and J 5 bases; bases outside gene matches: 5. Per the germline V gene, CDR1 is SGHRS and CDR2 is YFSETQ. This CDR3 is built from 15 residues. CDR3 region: CASSTRTGGNNEQFF. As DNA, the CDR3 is TGCGCCAGCAGCACCCGGACAGGGGGCAACAATGAGCAGTTCTTC.

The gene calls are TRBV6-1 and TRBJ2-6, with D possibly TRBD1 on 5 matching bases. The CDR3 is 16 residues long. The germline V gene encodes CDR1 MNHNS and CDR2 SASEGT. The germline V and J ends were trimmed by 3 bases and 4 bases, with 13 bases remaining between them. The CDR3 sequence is CASSDLGHAGANVLTF. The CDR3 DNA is TGTGCCAGCAGTGACTTAGGACACGCAGGGGCCAACGTCCTGACTTTC.

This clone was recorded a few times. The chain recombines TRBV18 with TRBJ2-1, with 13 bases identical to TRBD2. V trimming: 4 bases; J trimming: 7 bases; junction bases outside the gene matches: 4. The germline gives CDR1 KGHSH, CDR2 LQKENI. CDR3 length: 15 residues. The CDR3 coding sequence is TGTGCCAGCTCACTTGGGACTAGCGGGATAAATGAGCAGTTCTTC. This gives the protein CASSLGTSGINEQFF.

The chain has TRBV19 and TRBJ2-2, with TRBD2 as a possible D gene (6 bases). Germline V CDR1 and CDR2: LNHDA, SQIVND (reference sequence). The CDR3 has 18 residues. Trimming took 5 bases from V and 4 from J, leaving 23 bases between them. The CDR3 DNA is TGTGCCAGTAGTGACGGGCGGGGCAGGGCCTCGGGCACCGGGGAGCTGTTTTTT. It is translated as CASSDGRGRASGTGELFF.

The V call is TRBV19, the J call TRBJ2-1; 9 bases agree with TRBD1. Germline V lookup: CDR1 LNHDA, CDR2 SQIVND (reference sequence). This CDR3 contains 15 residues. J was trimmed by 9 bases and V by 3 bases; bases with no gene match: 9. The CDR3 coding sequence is TGTGCCAGTAGTATCACCGGGACAGGGTATATTGAGCAGTTCTTC. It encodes CASSITGTGYIEQFF.

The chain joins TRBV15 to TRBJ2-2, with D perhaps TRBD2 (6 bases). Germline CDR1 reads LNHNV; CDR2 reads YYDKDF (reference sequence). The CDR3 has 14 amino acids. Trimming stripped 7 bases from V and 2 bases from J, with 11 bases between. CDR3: CATTRRVNTGELFF. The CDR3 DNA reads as TGTGCCACCACGAGGAGGGTTAACACCGGGGAGCTGTTTTTT.

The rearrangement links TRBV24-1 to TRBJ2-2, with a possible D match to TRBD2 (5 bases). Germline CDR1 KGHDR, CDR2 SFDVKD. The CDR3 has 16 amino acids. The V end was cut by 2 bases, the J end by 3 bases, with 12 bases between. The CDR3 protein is CATSDYSFGDTGELFF. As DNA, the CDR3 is TGTGCCACCAGTGATTACAGTTTCGGGGACACCGGGGAGCTGTTTTTT.

CDR3 amino acids: CASRRHSNTGELFF. The CDR3 DNA sequence: TGTGCCAGCAGGCGACACTCGAACACCGGGGAGCTGTTTTTT. The chain recombines TRBV28 with TRBJ2-2; D remains ambiguous. V was shortened by 6 bases and J by 0 bases, with 8 bases between the two germline ends. CDR3 length: 14 residues. Germline loops: CDR1 MDHEN, CDR2 SYDVKM.

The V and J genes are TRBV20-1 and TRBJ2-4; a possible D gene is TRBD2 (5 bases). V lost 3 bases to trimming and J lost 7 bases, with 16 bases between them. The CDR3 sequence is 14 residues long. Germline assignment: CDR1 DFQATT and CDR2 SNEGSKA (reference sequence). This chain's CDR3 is CSASVSGAVNIQYF. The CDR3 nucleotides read TGCAGTGCTAGTGTCAGCGGAGCAGTGAACATTCAGTACTTC.

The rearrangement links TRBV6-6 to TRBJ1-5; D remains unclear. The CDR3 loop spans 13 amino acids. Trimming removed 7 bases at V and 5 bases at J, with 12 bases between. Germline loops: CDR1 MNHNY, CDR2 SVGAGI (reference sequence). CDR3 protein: CASKSDKDQPQHF. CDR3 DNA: TGTGCCAGCAAATCTGACAAGGATCAGCCCCAGCATTTT.